This T cell receptor beta chain is from a study of beta chain features in type 1 diabetes. Across the study: All samples combined gave 90 million to 130 million sorted cells for examination.

This clone has a handful of counts. Its antigen is not known. Expressed TCRB transcripts were sequenced because the entire RNA isolate underwent reverse transcription. TCRdb's copy holds only in-frame clones and misses some; the assay was immunoSEQ multiplex PCR. The table has nearly 700,000 clones, roughly 13% seen once. Notes on the study in general: In every one of the four CD4+ subsets, TCRB CDR3s were moderately but significantly shorter in Type 1 diabetes patients.

The CDR3 sequence is 15 residues long. From germline, CDR1 is SEHNR and CDR2 FQNEAQ (reference sequence). Trimming removed 3 bases from V and 2 bases from J, with 14 bases in between. The chain joins TRBV7-9 to TRBJ2-7, with D unresolved. The TCR was taken from a man younger than 35 with type 1 diabetes. The sample consisted of naive CD4+ T cells from blood. CDR3 in DNA: TGTGCCAGCAGCTTCCAGATGTCTCCAACCTACGAGCAGTACTTC. This gives the protein CASSFQMSPTYEQYF.